A single sample is the source of the 27 T cell receptor beta chains below, sequenced in a study of monozygotic twins with cystic fibrosis. Some clones are missing from TCRdb's copy, which holds only in-frame ones; the method was immunoSEQ multiplex PCR. The sample lists approximately 11,000 clones, 75% to 85% occurring once. Sequencing was carried out using blood. The receptor source for this set is a man aged 18 to 29 with cystic fibrosis.

This sequence joins TRBV6-5 and TRBJ2-3; either TRBD1 or TRBD2 may supply D (6 bases each). Deletions cut 0 bases from V and 0 bases from J, with 10 bases between. This CDR3 comprises 16 residues. Looked up from germline, CDR1 is MNHEY and CDR2 is SVGAGI. Written as DNA, the CDR3 is TGTGCCAGCAGTTACTCGTGGGGGGCTAGCACAGATACGCAGTATTTT. It codes for CASSYSWGASTDTQYF.

The chain uses TRBV7-9 and TRBJ2-3, with D possibly matching TRBD1 (6 bases). This CDR3 is built from 15 residues. Trimming removed 5 bases at V and 1 base at J, with 13 bases between. Germline CDR1 and CDR2: SEHNR and FQNEAQ (reference sequence). In DNA, the CDR3 is TGTGCCAGCAGCCCATTACAGGGAGGCACAGATACGCAGTATTTT. Its protein product is CASSPLQGGTDTQYF.

The CDR3 protein is CASSQGWEGLRADTQYF. The CDR3, as DNA: TGCGCCAGCAGCCAGGGCTGGGAGGGGTTAAGGGCAGATACGCAGTATTTT. The rearrangement joins TRBV4-1 to TRBJ2-3, with TRBD2 matching over 7 bases. V gave up 3 bases and J gave up 4 bases; unmatched junction bases: 13. Germline V gene lookup returns CDR1 MGHRA and CDR2 YSYEKL. This CDR3 comprises 17 residues.

The chain joins TRBV9 to TRBJ2-7; D could derive from TRBD1 or TRBD2 (5 bases each). Trimming pared 4 bases from V and 9 bases from J, leaving 20 bases between. CDR3 length: 14 residues. Germline CDR1 reads SGDLS; CDR2 reads YYNGEE. The CDR3 region is CASSPHGAVFGQYF. The CDR3 bases are TGTGCCAGCAGCCCCCACGGGGCTGTTTTCGGGCAGTACTTC. Supplemented by reference TRBV9 and TRBJ2-7, the full variable domain reads DSGVTQTPKHLITATGQRVTLRCSPRSGDLSVYWYQQSLDQGLQFLIQYYNGEERAKGNILERFSAQQFPDLHSELNLSSLELGDSALYFCASSPHGAVFGQYFGPGTRLTVT.

In this sample, this clone turned up a few times. The CDR3 region is CASSHLDMGFTHGYTF. CDR3 in DNA: TGCGCCAGCAGCCACCTGGACATGGGCTTCACCCATGGCTACACCTTC. The rearrangement links TRBV4-1 to TRBJ1-2; D perhaps matches TRBD1 (5 bases). This CDR3 is built from 16 residues. Germline-derived CDR1 and CDR2 are MGHRA and YSYEKL. The ends were cut back, 3 bases at V and 6 bases at J, with 20 bases in the middle.

The CDR3 nucleotides are TGTGCCAGCAGCCTGAGCGGGGGGCTAGATACGCAGTATTTT. Translated, it gives CASSLSGGLDTQYF. The chain couples TRBV7-6 to TRBJ2-3; the match to TRBD2 covers 9 bases. The V and J ends lost 5 bases and 5 bases, in that order; junction bases with no gene match: 5. Germline V gene data show CDR1 as SGHVS and CDR2 as FNYEAQ. The CDR3 is 14 residues long.

The DNA for the CDR3 is TGTGCCAGCAGCCCGAAGTTCGGGACCGAAAACACCGGGGAGCTGTTTTTT. Translation gives CASSPKFGTENTGELFF. This chain connects TRBV7-9 to TRBJ2-2; D possibly matches TRBD1 or TRBD2 (5 bases each). V lost 5 bases, J lost 2 bases, and 18 bases lay in between. The CDR3 consists of 17 residues. CDR1 and CDR2 from the germline V gene are SEHNR and FQNEAQ (reference sequence).

This clone occurred once. The V gene is TRBV14, the J gene TRBJ1-1; unclear D gene. Looked up from germline, CDR1 is SGHDN and CDR2 is FVKESK. Trimming took 0 bases from V and 1 from J, leaving 9 bases between them. The CDR3 runs 15 residues. The CDR3: CASSQDLVPNTEAFF. CDR3 in DNA: TGTGCCAGCAGCCAAGACCTGGTCCCGAACACTGAAGCTTTCTTT.

In this sample, this clone turned up a few times. The chain links TRBV19 to TRBJ1-1, with D possibly being TRBD1 (5 bases). V was clipped by 5 bases and J by 1 base, with 14 bases between them. Germline V lookup: CDR1 LNHDA, CDR2 SQIVND (reference sequence). The CDR3 is made up of 15 amino acids. Written as DNA, the CDR3 is TGTGCCAGTAGTCCTCGACAGTTTGGGAACACTGAAGCTTTCTTT. Translated, it gives CASSPRQFGNTEAFF.

The chain employs TRBV6-1 and TRBJ1-5; TRBD1 matches at 10 bases. CDR1 is MNHNS and CDR2 is SASEGT in the germline V gene. This CDR3 comprises 18 residues. Trimming at V came to 2 bases and at J to 3 bases, leaving 10 bases not matched to a gene. The CDR3 DNA sequence: TGTGCCAGCAGTGAATCTGGACAGGGGGGGACTTTCAATCAGCCCCAGCATTTT. This codes for CASSESGQGGTFNQPQHF.

The chain combines TRBV7-8 with TRBJ2-1; D may be TRBD2 (6 bases). Looked up from germline, CDR1 is SGHVS and CDR2 is FQNEAQ. Trimming pared 5 bases from V and 8 bases from J, leaving 25 bases between. This CDR3 is built from 17 residues. CDR3 in amino acids: CASSPPLARVLGHEQFF. In DNA, the CDR3 is TGTGCCAGCAGCCCCCCCCTAGCGCGGGTCCTAGGGCATGAGCAGTTCTTC.

The genes are TRBV6-1 and TRBJ1-5; D might be TRBD1 (5 bases). CDR3 length: 15 amino acids. Trimming removed 9 bases from V and 4 bases from J, with 19 bases in between. Germline V gives CDR1 MNHNS, CDR2 SASEGT. The CDR3 spells CASTRSRDLNQPQHF. CDR3 DNA: TGTGCCAGTACCAGATCTAGGGACCTTAATCAGCCCCAGCATTTT.

This clone was detected only once. CDR3 coding DNA: TGTGCCAGTAGTGTTGACAGGGGGCCGGGGACTGAAGCTTTCTTT. Encoded protein: CASSVDRGPGTEAFF. The V gene is TRBV19, the J gene TRBJ1-1; 10 bases are shared with TRBD1. The CDR3 extends over 15 amino acids. Germline V gene lookup returns CDR1 LNHDA and CDR2 SQIVND (reference sequence). V trimming: 5 bases; J trimming: 5 bases; junction bases outside the gene matches: 8. Supplemented by reference TRBV19 and TRBJ1-1, the full variable domain reads DGGITQSPKYLFRKEGQNVTLSCEQNLNHDAMYWYRQDPGQGLRLIYYSQIVNDFQKGDIAEGYSVSREKKESFPLTVTSAQKNPTAFYLCASSVDRGPGTEAFFGQGTRLTVV.

This chain connects TRBV19 to TRBJ2-5; a weak D match, TRBD2 (6 bases). The CDR3 covers 14 residues. Germline CDR1 reads LNHDA; CDR2 reads SQIVND (reference sequence). Trimming cost V 4 bases and J 1 base, with 10 bases left between them. CDR3 sequence (DNA): TGTGCCAGTAGTAACGGGGAGGTCCAAGAGACCCAGTACTTC. This gives the protein CASSNGEVQETQYF.

Written as DNA, the CDR3 is TGTGCCAGTAGTACCACGCTTGAAAAACTGTTTTTT. It encodes CASSTTLEKLFF. This chain links TRBV19 with TRBJ1-4; no clear D. Germline-derived CDR1 and CDR2 are LNHDA and SQIVND (reference sequence). CDR3 length equals 12 residues. The V end was cut by 4 bases, the J end by 7 bases, with 7 bases between.

The V gene is TRBV5-4, the J gene TRBJ2-2, with 11 bases aligning to TRBD2. With V trimmed by 4 bases and J by 6 bases, 8 bases remained unmatched. This CDR3 is 16 amino acids long. Germline V gene sequence: CDR1 SGHNT, CDR2 YYREEE (reference sequence). CDR3 coding DNA: TGTGCCAGCAGCGACCCGGGACTAGCGGTGCCCGGGGAGCTGTTTTTT. Translated: CASSDPGLAVPGELFF.

This chain links TRBV5-4 with TRBJ1-3; D remains unclear. The CDR3 is 15 amino acids. Between the trimmed V and J ends, which lost 2 bases and 4 bases, there was a span of 13 bases. CDR1 is SGHNT, CDR2 YYREEE, per germline (reference sequence). DNA for the CDR3: TGTGCCAGCAGCTTAAACCCAGGCGCCGGAAACACCATATATTTT. Its protein product is CASSLNPGAGNTIYF. The whole variable domain, filled in from reference TRBV5-4 and TRBJ1-3, reads ETGVTQSPTHLIKTRGQQVTLRCSSQSGHNTVSWYQQALGQGPQFIFQYYREEENGRGNFPPRFSGLQFPNYSSELNVNALELDDSALYLCASSLNPGAGNTIYFGEGSWLTVV.

The chain has TRBV7-2 and TRBJ1-5; D is uncertain. The CDR3 spans 15 residues. V shed 4 bases and J shed 2 bases, with 12 bases lying between them. CDR1 and CDR2 from the germline V gene are SGHTA and FQGNSA. For the CDR3, the DNA is TGTGCCAGCAGCTCACCCCCCCAGGGCAATCAGCCCCAGCATTTT. Translated, it gives CASSSPPQGNQPQHF. Using reference TRBV7-2 and TRBJ1-5 for the parts outside the CDR3, the full variable domain is GAGVSQSPSNKVTEKGKDVELRCDPISGHTALYWYRQSLGQGLEFLIYFQGNSAPDKSGLPSDRFSAERTGGSVSTLTIQRTQQEDSAVYLCASSSPPQGNQPQHFGDGTRLSIL.

The chain has TRBV27 and TRBJ2-2; tentatively, D is TRBD2 (5 bases). V gave up 3 bases and J gave up 4 bases, with 9 bases separating them. From germline, CDR1 is MNHEY and CDR2 SMNVEV (reference sequence). This CDR3 has 14 residues. The CDR3 region is CASSFTGITGELFF. The CDR3 DNA sequence: TGTGCCAGCAGTTTCACCGGGATCACCGGGGAGCTGTTTTTT.

The chain is built from TRBV28 and TRBJ1-5; D ambiguous. This CDR3 is built from 12 residues. V dropped 6 bases and J dropped 2 bases, with 5 bases sitting between them. The germline V gene encodes CDR1 MDHEN and CDR2 SYDVKM. CDR3 nucleotide sequence: TGTGCCAGCAGCAAGGGCAATCAGCCCCAGCATTTT. Its translation: CASSKGNQPQHF.

The chain couples TRBV7-2 to TRBJ1-4; maybe TRBD1 (6 bases). Germline-derived CDR1 and CDR2 are SGHTA and FQGNSA. Trimming left V 7 bases short and J 5 bases short, with 17 bases between. CDR3 length: 15 amino acids. DNA of the CDR3: TGTGCCAGCACCCACCGGGGGGCCGAAAATGAAAAACTGTTTTTT. This codes for CASTHRGAENEKLFF.

V is TRBV29-1 and J is TRBJ2-1; D possibly corresponds to TRBD2 (6 bases). This CDR3 has 15 amino acids. V lost 5 bases and J lost 0, with 14 bases in between. Per the germline V gene, CDR1 is SQVTM and CDR2 is ANQGSEA. The chain's CDR3 is CSVWGGDPSYNEQFF. CDR3 nucleotide sequence: TGCAGCGTTTGGGGCGGGGATCCCTCCTACAATGAGCAGTTCTTC.

The V gene is TRBV4-1, the J gene TRBJ1-3; a weak D match, TRBD1 (5 bases). V shed 4 bases and J shed 0 bases, with 13 bases lying between them. This CDR3 has 16 amino acids. Germline loops: CDR1 MGHRA, CDR2 YSYEKL. The CDR3 nucleotides are TGCGCCAGCAGCCGACCGGGACGGAGCTCTGGAAACACCATATATTTT. Translation: CASSRPGRSSGNTIYF.

This rearrangement joins TRBV7-2 to TRBJ2-2, with TRBD1 matching 9 bases. Germline assignment: CDR1 SGHTA and CDR2 FQGNSA. Trimming took 4 bases from V and 6 from J; bases not matched to a gene: 3. The CDR3 has 14 amino acids. The CDR3 nucleotides read TGTGCCAGCAGCTGGGACAGGGTTTCCGGGGAGCTGTTTTTT. Its protein product is CASSWDRVSGELFF.

The chain employs TRBV4-1 and TRBJ1-2; D perhaps matches TRBD1 (6 bases). The CDR3 runs 14 residues. CDR1 is MGHRA and CDR2 is YSYEKL in the germline V gene. Trimming removed 1 base from V and 3 bases from J, with 9 bases in between. The DNA for the CDR3 is TGCGCCAGCAGCCAAGCACAGGGTTACTATGGCTACACCTTC. Translated, it gives CASSQAQGYYGYTF.

The chain is built from TRBV14 and TRBJ2-7; weak D call: TRBD2 (5 bases). The ends were cut back, 1 base at V and 3 bases at J, with 22 bases in the middle. This CDR3 has 18 amino acids. CDR1 is SGHDN and CDR2 is FVKESK in the germline V gene. The CDR3: CASSQGLIRTGKSYEQYF. CDR3 in DNA: TGTGCCAGCAGCCAAGGATTAATCAGGACTGGTAAGAGCTACGAGCAGTACTTC.

This clone was detected a few times. This chain uses TRBV6-5 with TRBJ2-2; D not certain. Looked up from germline, CDR1 is MNHEY and CDR2 is SVGAGI. The CDR3 has 12 residues. Between the trimmed V and J ends, which lost 6 bases and 13 bases, there was a span of 15 bases. The CDR3 sequence is CASSPTLGGLFF. The CDR3 DNA is TGTGCCAGCAGCCCAACCCTGGGTGGGCTGTTTTTT.